These 2 T cell receptor beta chains came from one sample sequenced in a study of T cells after posttransplantation cyclophosphamide (dated by TCRdb to 2016 to 2017). The control group consisted of 11 patients who received myeloablative marrow transplants with methotrexate plus a calcineurin inhibitor and who were sampled 1 year after transplant. Libraries were built with the immunoSEQ multiplex PCR assay. The source is immuneACCESS, and TCRdb retained only in-frame sequences with V and J called. Part of the clones is not carried over; for the studies checked, unresolved V genes explain less than half of this, and the remainder is unexplained. The sample table lists about 21,000 clones, 65% to 90% of them with a count of one. The ten largest account for 2% to 2.5% of the sample. Specimen: PBMCs, collected roughly a year after allogeneic stem cell transplant with calcineurin inhibitor and methotrexate. All receptors come from a female patient aged 30 to 40 who received an allogeneic stem cell transplant from an unrelated donor, was CMV-positive, and had acute and chronic GVHD. Some T cells may be donor cells from the graft after a transplant.

The chain is built from TRBV7-9 and TRBJ1-1; possibly TRBD1 for D (6 bases). Per the germline V gene, CDR1 is SEHNR and CDR2 is FQNEAQ (reference sequence). The CDR3 consists of 12 residues. The V end lost 4 bases, the J end lost 7 bases, and 10 bases lay between the germline ends. The CDR3 is CASSSWDIEAFF. The CDR3, as DNA: TGTGCCAGCAGCTCATGGGACATTGAAGCTTTCTTT.

The chain joins TRBV4-1 to TRBJ2-3; weak D call: TRBD1 (6 bases). Trimming left V 0 bases short and J 4 bases short, with 14 bases between. CDR1 MGHRA and CDR2 YSYEKL come from the germline V gene. The CDR3 consists of 16 residues. CDR3 bases: TGCGCCAGCAGCCAAGAACCTGCAGGGGCCCCAGATACGCAGTATTTT. It specifies CASSQEPAGAPDTQYF.